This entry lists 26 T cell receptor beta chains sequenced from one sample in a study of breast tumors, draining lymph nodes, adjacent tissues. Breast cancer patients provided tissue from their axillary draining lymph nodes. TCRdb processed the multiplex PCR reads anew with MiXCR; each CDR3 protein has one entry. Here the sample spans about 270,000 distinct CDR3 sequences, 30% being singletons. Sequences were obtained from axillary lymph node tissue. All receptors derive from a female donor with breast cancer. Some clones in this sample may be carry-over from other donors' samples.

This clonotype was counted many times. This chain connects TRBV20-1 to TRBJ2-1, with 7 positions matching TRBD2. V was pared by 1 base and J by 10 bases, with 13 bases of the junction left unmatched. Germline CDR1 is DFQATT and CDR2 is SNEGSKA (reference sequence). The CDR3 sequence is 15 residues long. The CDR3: CSARGGTTTVNEQFF. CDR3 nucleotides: TGCAGTGCTAGAGGCGGGACTACAACCGTTAACGAGCAGTTCTTC.

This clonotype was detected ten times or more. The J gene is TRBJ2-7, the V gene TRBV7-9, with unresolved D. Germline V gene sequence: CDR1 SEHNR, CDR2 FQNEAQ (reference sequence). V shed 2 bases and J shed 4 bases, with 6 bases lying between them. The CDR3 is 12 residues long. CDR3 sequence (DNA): TGTGCCAGCAGCTTAAGTACGTACGAGCAGTACTTC. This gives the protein CASSLSTYEQYF.

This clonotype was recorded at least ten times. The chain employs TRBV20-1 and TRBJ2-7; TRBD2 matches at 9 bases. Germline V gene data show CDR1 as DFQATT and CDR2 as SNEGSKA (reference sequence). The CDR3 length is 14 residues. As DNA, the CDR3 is TGCAGCCTCCTACGGCGGGAGGGGTATCGCGAGCAGTACTTC. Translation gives CSLLRREGYREQYF.

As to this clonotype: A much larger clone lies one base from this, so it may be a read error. In DNA form, the CDR3 reads TGCAGTGCCATTCAGACAGGGGGCTCGCAAGAGACCCAGTACTTC. Translation gives CSAIQTGGSQETQYF. The V gene is TRBV20-1, the J gene TRBJ2-5; 10 bases map to TRBD1. V shed 6 bases and J 2 bases; nucleotides not matched to a gene: 9. Germline V gives CDR1 DFQATT, CDR2 SNEGSKA (reference sequence). This CDR3 is 15 amino acids long.

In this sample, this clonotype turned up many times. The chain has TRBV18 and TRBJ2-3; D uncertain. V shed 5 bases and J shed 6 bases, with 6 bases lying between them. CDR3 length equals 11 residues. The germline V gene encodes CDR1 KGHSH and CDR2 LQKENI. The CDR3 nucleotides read TGTGCCAGCTCAGAGAGGGATACGCAGTATTTT. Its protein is CASSERDTQYF. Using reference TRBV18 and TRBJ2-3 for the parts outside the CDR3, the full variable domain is NAGVMQNPRHLVRRRGQEARLRCSPMKGHSHVYWYRQLPEEGLKFMVYLQKENIIDESGMPKERFSAEFPKEGPSILRIQQVVRGDSAAYFCASSERDTQYFGPGTRLTVL.

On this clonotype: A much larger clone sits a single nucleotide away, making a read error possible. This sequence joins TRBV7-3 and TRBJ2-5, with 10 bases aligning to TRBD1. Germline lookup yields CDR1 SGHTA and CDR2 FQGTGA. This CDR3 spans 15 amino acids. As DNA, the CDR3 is TGTGCCAGCAGCTCAGGGACAGGGGTTAGCGGTGAGCGGTTCTTC. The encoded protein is CASSSGTGVSGERFF.

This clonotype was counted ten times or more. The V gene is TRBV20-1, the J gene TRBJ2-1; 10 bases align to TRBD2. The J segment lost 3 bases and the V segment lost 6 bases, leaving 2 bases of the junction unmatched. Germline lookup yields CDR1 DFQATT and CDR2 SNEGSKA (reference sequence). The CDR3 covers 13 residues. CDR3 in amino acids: CSAGTSDYNEQFF. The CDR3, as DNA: TGCAGTGCCGGGACTAGCGACTACAATGAGCAGTTCTTC.

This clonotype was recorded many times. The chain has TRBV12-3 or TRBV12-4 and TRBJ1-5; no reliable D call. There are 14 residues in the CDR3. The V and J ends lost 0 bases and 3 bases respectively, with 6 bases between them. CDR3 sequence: CASSLARDNQPQHF. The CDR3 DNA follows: TGTGCCAGCAGTTTAGCCCGGGACAATCAGCCCCAGCATTTT.

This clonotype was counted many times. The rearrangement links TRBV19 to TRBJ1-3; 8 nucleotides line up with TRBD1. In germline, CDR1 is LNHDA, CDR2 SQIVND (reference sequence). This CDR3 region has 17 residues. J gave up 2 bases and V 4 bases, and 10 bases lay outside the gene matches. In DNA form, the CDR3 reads TGTGCCAGTAGTACCCCTGGCAGGGGGCCTACTGGAAACACCATATATTTT. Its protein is CASSTPGRGPTGNTIYF.

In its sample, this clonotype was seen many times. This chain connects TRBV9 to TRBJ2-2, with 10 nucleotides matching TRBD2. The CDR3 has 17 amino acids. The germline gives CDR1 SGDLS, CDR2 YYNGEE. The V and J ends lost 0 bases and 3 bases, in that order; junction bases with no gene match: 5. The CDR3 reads CASSVESLAGDTGELFF. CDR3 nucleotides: TGTGCCAGCAGCGTAGAGTCCCTAGCGGGGGACACCGGGGAGCTGTTTTTT. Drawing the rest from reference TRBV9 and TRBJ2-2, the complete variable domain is DSGVTQTPKHLITATGQRVTLRCSPRSGDLSVYWYQQSLDQGLQFLIQYYNGEERAKGNILERFSAQQFPDLHSELNLSSLELGDSALYFCASSVESLAGDTGELFFGEGSRLTVL.

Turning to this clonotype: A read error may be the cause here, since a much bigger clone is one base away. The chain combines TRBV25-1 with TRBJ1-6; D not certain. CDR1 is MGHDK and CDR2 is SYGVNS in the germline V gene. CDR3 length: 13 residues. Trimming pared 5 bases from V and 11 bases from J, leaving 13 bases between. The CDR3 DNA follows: TGTGCCAGCAGTTTTCGGATGGGCCCACCCCTCCACTTT. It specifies CASSFRMGPPLHF.

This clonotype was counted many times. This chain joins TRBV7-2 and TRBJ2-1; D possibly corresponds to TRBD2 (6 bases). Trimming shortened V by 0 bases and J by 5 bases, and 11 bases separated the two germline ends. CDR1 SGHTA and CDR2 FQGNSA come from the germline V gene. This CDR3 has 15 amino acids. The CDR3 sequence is CASSLALAPHNEQFF. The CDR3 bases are TGTGCCAGCAGCTTAGCACTAGCTCCCCACAATGAGCAGTTCTTC.

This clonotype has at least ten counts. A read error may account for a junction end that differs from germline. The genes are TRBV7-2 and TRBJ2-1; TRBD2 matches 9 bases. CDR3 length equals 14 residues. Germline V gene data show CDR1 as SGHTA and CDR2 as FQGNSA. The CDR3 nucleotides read TGTGCCAGCAGCTTAGAGTTGGCGGGAGGGCGGGCGGTCTTC. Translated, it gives CASSLELAGGRAVF.

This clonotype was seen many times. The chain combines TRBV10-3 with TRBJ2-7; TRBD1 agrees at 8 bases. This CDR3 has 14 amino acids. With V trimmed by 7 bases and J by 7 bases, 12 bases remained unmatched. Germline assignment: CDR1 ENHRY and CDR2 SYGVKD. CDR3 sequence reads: CAIKRTGSAGEQYF. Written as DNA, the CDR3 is TGTGCCATCAAAAGGACAGGGTCGGCTGGGGAGCAGTACTTC.

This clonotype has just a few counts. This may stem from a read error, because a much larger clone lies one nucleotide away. CDR3 sequence reads: CASRPGAREQFF. The DNA of the CDR3 is TGCGCCAGCAGACCCGGGGCGAGAGAGCAGTTCTTC. The chain uses TRBV5-1 and TRBJ2-1; either TRBD1 or TRBD2 may fit D (5 bases each). Trimming pared 5 bases from V and 10 bases from J, leaving 13 bases between. The germline V gene encodes CDR1 SGHRS and CDR2 YFSETQ. This CDR3 has 12 residues.

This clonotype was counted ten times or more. For the CDR3, the DNA is TGCGCCAGCAGCCAAATCTCTGGGGCCAACGTCCTGACTTTC. Translation: CASSQISGANVLTF. The V and J genes are TRBV4-1 and TRBJ2-6; D gene ambiguous. The CDR3 is made up of 14 amino acids. V was clipped by 2 bases and J by 0 bases, with 2 bases between them. Germline V gene sequence: CDR1 MGHRA, CDR2 YSYEKL.

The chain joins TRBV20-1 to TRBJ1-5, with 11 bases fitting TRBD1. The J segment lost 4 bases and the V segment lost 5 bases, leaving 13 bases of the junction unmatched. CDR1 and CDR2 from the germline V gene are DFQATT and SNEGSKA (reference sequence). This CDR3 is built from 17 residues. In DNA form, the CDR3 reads TGCAGTGCTGGAGCATCTCGGGGACAGGGGGTGAATCAGCCCCAGCATTTT. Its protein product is CSAGASRGQGVNQPQHF.

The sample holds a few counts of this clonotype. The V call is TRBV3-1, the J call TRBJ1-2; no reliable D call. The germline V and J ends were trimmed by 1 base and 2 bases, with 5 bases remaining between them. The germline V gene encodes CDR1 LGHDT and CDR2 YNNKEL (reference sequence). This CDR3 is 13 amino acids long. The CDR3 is CASSQVRNYGYTF. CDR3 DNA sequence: TGTGCCAGCAGCCAAGTAAGAAACTATGGCTACACCTTC.

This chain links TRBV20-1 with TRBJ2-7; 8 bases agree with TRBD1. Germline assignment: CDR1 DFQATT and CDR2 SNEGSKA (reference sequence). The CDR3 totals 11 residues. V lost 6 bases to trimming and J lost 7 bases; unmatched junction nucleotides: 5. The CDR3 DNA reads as TGCAGTGCCAGGGACAGGACTGAGCAGTACTTC. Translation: CSARDRTEQYF.

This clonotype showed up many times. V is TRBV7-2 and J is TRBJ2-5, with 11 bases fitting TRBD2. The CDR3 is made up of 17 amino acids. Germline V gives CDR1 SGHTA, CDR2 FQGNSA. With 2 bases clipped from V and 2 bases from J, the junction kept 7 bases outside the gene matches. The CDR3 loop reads CASSLSPRLAGQETQYF. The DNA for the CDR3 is TGTGCCAGCAGCTTAAGTCCCAGACTAGCGGGGCAAGAGACCCAGTACTTC.

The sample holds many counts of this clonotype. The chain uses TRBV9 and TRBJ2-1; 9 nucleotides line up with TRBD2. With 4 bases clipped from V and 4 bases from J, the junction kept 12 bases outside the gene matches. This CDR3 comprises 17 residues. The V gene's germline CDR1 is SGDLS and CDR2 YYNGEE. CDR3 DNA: TGTGCCAGCAGCAGTAGCGGGAGTGTTTTTGGATACAATGAGCAGTTCTTC. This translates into CASSSSGSVFGYNEQFF.

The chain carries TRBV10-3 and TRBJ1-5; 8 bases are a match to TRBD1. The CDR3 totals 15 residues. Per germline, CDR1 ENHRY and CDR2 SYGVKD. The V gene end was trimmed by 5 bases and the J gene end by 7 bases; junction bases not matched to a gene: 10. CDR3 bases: TGTGCCATCAGTTACGGACAGGGTTTGGAACAGCCCCAGCATTTT. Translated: CAISYGQGLEQPQHF.

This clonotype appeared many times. In nucleotides, the CDR3 is TGTGCCTGGAGTCCAGGGGGCGGAGAGACCCAGTACTTC. Residues: CAWSPGGGETQYF. The chain couples TRBV30 to TRBJ2-5, with 8 bases matching TRBD1. The CDR3 totals 13 residues. With V trimmed by 2 bases and J by 4 bases, 3 bases remained unmatched. Germline values: CDR1 GTSNPN, CDR2 SVGIG (reference sequence).

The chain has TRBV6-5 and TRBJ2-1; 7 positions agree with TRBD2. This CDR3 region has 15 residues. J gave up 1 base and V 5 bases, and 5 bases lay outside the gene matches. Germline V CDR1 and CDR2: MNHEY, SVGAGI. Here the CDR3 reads CASSQAGRSYNEQFF. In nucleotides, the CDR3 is TGTGCCAGCAGTCAAGCCGGGAGGTCCTACAATGAGCAGTTCTTC.

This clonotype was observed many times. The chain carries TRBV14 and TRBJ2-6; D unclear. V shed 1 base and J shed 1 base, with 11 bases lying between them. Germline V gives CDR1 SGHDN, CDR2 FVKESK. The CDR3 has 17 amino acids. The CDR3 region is CASSQGVSTSGANVLTF. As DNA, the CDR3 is TGTGCCAGCAGCCAAGGGGTCAGCACATCTGGGGCCAACGTCCTGACTTTC.

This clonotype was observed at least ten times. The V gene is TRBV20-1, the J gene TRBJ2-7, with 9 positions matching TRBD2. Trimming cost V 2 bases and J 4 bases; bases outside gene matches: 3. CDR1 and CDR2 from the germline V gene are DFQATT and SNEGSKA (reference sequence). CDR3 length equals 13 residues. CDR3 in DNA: TGCAGTGCTAGACTAGCGGGACAGTACGAGCAGTACTTC. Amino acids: CSARLAGQYEQYF.